This TCR beta chain derives from a study of T cells in women clearing cervical HPV infection. Assay used: immunoSEQ multiplex PCR; TCRdb lists only in-frame clones, some missing. The sample data list roughly 50,000 clones. Points on this clone: The CDR3 extends 3 residues past the end of the read, so its final part is completed from the germline J gene.

The germline gives CDR1 DFQATT, CDR2 SNEGSKA (reference sequence). The CDR3 spans 13 residues. Trimming shortened V by 1 base and J by 4 bases, and 7 bases separated the two germline ends. The rearrangement joins TRBV20-1 to TRBJ1-4; D gene unclear. The sequence was collected from a woman between 18 and 70 years old with a cervical HPV16 infection that either progressed to CIN3+ or cleared (not recorded which). Input material: blood buffy coat. CDR3 DNA (partial): TGCAGTGCTAGAGGTCAGAGTAATGAAAAA. Translation: CSARGQSNEK. The full CDR3 is CSARGQSNEKLFF.